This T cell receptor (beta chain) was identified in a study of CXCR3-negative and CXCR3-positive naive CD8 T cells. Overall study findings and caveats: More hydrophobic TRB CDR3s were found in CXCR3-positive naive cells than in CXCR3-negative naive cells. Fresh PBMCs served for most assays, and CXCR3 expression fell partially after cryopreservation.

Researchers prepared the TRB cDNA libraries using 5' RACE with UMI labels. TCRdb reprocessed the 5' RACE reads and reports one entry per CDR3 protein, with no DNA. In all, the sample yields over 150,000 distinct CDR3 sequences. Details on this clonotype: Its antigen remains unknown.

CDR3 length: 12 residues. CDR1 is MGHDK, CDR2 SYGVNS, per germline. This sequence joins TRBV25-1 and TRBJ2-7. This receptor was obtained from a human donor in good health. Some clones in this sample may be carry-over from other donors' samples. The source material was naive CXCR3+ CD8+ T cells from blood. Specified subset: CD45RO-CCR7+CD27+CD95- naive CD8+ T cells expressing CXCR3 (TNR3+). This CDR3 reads CASSEGGDEQYF.